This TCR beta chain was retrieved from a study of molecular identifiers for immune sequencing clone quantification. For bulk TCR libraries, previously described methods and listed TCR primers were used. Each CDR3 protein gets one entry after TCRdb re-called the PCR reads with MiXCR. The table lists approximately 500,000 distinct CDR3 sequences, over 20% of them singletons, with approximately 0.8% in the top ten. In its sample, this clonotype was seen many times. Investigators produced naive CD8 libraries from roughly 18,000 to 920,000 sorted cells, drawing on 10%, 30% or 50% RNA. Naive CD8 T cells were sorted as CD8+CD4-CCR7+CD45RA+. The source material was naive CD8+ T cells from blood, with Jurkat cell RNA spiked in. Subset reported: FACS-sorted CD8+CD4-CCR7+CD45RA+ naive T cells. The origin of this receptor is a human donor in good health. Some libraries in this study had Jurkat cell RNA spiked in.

CDR3 in amino acids: CASSVGTDDQPQHF. In nucleotides, the CDR3 is TGTGCCAGCAGCGTCGGGACAGATGATCAGCCCCAGCATTTT. This chain links TRBV9 with TRBJ1-5; 7 nucleotides align to TRBD1. V shed 2 bases and J 5 bases; nucleotides not matched to a gene: 4. The CDR3 is made up of 14 amino acids. The germline V gene encodes CDR1 SGDLS and CDR2 YYNGEE.